This passage covers 2 T cell receptor beta chains from one sample sequenced in a study of T cells after yellow fever vaccination. TCRdb reprocessed the 5' RACE reads with MiXCR, giving one entry per CDR3 protein. Of about 45,000 distinct CDR3 sequences listed, about 6.8% were seen once; the top ten hold approximately 16%. The material was CD8+ T cells not binding an NS4B(214-222) dextramer, sorted from PBMCs, obtained 45 days after the yellow fever booster vaccination. The source is a man aged 30 to 39 who received the YFV17D yellow fever vaccine.

The sample holds many counts of this clonotype. V usage is TRBV29-1 and J usage is TRBJ2-1; D possibly matches TRBD1 or TRBD2 (5 bases each). Germline CDR1 is SQVTM and CDR2 is ANQGSEA. CDR3 length: 8 amino acids. V lost 7 bases and J lost 10, with 5 bases in between. This CDR3 reads CSGGEQFF. For the CDR3, the DNA is TGCAGCGGGGGGGAGCAGTTCTTC.

The V gene is TRBV29-1, the J gene TRBJ2-5; no firm D call. Germline CDR1 and CDR2: SQVTM and ANQGSEA. V was shortened by 5 bases and J by 5 bases, with 12 bases between the two germline ends. The CDR3 totals 12 residues. The CDR3 sequence is CSVSGSGETQYF. CDR3 coding DNA: TGCAGCGTTTCAGGTTCTGGGGAGACCCAGTACTTC.